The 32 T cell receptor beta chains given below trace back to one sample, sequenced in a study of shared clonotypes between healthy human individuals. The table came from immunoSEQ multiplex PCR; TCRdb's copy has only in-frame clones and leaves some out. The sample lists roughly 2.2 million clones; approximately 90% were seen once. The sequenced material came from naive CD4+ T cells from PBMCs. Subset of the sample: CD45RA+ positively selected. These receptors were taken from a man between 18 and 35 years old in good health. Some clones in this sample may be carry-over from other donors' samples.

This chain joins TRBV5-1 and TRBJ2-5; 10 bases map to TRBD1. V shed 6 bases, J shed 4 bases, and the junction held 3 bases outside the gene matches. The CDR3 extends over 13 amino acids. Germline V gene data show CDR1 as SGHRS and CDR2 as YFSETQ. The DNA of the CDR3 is TGCGCCAGCACGACAGGGGGCCCAGAGACCCAGTACTTC. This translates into CASTTGGPETQYF.

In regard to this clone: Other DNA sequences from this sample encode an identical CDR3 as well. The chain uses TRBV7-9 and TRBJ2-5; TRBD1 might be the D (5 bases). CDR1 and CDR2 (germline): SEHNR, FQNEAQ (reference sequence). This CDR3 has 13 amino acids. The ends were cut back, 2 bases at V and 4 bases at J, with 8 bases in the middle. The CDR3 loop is CASSLQGTETQYF. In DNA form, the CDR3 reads TGTGCCAGCAGCTTACAGGGTACAGAGACCCAGTACTTC.

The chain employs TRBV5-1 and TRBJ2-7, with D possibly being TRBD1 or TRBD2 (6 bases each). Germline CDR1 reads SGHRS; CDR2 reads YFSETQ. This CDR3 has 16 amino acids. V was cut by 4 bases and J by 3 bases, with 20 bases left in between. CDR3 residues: CASSKSWGASVYEQYF. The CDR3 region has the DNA TGCGCCAGCAGCAAATCTTGGGGGGCTTCTGTCTACGAGCAGTACTTC.

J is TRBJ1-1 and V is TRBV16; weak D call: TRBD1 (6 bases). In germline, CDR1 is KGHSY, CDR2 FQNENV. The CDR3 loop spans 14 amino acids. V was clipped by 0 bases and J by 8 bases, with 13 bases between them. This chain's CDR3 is CASSQSTAQGEAFF. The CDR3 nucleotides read TGTGCCAGCAGCCAATCAACAGCCCAGGGGGAAGCTTTCTTT. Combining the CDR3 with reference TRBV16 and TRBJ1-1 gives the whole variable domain GEEVAQTPKHLVRGEGQKAKLYCAPIKGHSYVFWYQQVLKNEFKFLISFQNENVFDETGMPKERFSAKCLPNSPCSLEIQATKLEDSAVYFCASSQSTAQGEAFFGQGTRLTVV.

CDR3 region: CASSVRHGPGDLAGAFF. The CDR3, as DNA: TGTGCCAGCAGCGTACGCCATGGTCCAGGGGACTTGGCTGGAGCTTTCTTT. The gene calls are TRBV27 and TRBJ1-1; D perhaps matches TRBD1 (6 bases). Germline CDR1 is MNHEY and CDR2 is SMNVEV (reference sequence). The length of the CDR3 is 17 residues. V was trimmed by 6 bases and J by 10 bases, leaving 30 bases between them.

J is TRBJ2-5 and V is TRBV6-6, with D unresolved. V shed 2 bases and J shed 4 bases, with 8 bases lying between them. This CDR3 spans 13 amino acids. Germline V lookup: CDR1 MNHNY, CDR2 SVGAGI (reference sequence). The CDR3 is CASSYEQIETQYF. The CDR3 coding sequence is TGTGCCAGCAGTTACGAACAGATAGAGACCCAGTACTTC.

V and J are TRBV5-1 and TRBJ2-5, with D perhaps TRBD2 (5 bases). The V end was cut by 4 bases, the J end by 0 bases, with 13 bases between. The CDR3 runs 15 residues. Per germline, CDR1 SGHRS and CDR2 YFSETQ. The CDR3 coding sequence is TGCGCCAGCAGCGGACTGACCCGGGACCAAGAGACCCAGTACTTC. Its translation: CASSGLTRDQETQYF.

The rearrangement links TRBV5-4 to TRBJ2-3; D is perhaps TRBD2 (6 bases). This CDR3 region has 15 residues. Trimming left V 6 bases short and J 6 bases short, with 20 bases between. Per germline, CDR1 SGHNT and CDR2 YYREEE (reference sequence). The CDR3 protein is CASTPKAGQRDTQYF. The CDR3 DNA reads TGTGCCAGCACCCCCAAGGCGGGGCAACGCGATACGCAGTATTTT.

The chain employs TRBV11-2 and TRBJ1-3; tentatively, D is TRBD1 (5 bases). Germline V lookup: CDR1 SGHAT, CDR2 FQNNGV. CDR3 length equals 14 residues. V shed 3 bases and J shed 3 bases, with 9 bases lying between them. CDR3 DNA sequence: TGTGCCAGCAGCTTTCAGGGAGGTGGAAACACCATATATTTT. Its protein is CASSFQGGGNTIYF.

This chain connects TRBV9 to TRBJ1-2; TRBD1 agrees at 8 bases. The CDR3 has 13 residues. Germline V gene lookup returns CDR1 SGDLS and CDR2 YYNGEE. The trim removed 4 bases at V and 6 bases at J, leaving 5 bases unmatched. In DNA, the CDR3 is TGTGCCAGCAGCCTTATGACAGGGGATGGCTACACCTTC. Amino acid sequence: CASSLMTGDGYTF.

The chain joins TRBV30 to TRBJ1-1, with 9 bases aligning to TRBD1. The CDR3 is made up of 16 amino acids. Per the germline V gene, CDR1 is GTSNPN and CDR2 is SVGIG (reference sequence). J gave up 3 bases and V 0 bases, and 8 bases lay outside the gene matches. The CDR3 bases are TGTGCCTGGAGTGTACTAACGACAGGGGGGCACACTGAAGCTTTCTTT. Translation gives CAWSVLTTGGHTEAFF.

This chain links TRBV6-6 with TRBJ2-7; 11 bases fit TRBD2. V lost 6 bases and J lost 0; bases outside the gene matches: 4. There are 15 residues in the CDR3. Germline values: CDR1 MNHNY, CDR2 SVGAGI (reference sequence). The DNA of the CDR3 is TGTGCCAGCAGCCTTACTAGCGGGAGCTCCTACGAGCAGTACTTC. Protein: CASSLTSGSSYEQYF.

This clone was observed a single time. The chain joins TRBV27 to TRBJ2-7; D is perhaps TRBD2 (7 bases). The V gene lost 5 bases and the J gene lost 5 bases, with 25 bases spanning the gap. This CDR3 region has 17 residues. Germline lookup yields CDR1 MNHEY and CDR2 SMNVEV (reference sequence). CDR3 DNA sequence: TGTGCCAGCAGTAGGGCCTCAGGGGCGGGAGCCGGCAACGAGCAGTACTTC. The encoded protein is CASSRASGAGAGNEQYF.

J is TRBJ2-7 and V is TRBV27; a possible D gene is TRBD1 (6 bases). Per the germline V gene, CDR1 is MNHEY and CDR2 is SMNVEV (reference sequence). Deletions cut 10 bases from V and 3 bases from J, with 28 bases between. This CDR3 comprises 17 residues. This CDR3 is CAKSTPRTGTFNYEQYF. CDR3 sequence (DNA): TGTGCCAAGTCGACCCCTCGAACAGGGACGTTCAACTACGAGCAGTACTTC.

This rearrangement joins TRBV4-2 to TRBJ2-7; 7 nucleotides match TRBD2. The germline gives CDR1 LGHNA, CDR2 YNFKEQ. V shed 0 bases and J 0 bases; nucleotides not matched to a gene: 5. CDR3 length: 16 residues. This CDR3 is CASSQESSGLSYEQYF. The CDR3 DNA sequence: TGTGCCAGCAGCCAAGAATCTAGCGGCCTCTCCTACGAGCAGTACTTC.

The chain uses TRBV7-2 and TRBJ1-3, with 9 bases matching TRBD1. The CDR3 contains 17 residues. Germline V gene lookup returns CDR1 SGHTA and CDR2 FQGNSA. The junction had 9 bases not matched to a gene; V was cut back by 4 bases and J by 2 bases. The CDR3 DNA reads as TGTGCCAGCAGCTCTTCCGGGACAGGGTCGACTGGAAACACCATATATTTT. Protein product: CASSSSGTGSTGNTIYF.

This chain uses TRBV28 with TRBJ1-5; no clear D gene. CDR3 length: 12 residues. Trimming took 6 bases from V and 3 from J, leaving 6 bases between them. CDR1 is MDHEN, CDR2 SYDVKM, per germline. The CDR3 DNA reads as TGTGCCAGCAGGTATAACAATCAGCCCCAGCATTTT. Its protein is CASRYNNQPQHF.

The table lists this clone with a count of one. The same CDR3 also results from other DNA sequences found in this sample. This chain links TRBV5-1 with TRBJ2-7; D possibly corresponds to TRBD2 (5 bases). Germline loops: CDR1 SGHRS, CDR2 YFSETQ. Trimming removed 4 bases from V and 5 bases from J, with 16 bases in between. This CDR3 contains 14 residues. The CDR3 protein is CASSLSGSGDEQYF. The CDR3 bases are TGCGCCAGCAGCCTATCGGGATCTGGGGACGAGCAGTACTTC.

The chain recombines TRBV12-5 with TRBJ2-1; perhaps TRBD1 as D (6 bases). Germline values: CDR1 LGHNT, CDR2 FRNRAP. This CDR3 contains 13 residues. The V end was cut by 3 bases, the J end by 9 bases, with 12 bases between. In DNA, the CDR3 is TGTGCTAGTGGTTTAGGCAGGGGATCTGAGCAGTTCTTC. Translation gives CASGLGRGSEQFF.

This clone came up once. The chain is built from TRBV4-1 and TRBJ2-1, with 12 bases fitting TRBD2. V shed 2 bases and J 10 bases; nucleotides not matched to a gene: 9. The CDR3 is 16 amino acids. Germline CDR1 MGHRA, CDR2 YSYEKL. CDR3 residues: CASSQPLAGGPGEQFF. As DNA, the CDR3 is TGCGCCAGCAGCCAACCTCTAGCGGGAGGGCCCGGAGAGCAGTTCTTC.

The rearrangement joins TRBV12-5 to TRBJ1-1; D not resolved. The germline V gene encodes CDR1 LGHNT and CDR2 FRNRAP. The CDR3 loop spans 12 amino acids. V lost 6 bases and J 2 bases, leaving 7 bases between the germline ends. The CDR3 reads CASGNYNTEAFF. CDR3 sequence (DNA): TGTGCTAGTGGCAACTACAACACTGAAGCTTTCTTT.

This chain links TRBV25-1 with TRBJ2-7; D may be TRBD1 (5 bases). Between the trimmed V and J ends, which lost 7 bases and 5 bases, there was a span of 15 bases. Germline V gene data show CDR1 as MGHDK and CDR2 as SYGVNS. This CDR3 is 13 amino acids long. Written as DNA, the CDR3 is TGTGCCAGCAACCGGGCAGGGAATAACGAGCAGTACTTC. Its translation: CASNRAGNNEQYF.

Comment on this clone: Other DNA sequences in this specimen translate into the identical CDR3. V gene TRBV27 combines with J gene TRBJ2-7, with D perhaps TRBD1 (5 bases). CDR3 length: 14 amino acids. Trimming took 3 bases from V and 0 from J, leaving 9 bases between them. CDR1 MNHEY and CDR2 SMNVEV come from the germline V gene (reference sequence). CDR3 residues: CASSLYRSSYEQYF. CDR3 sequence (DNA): TGTGCCAGCAGTTTGTACAGGAGCTCCTACGAGCAGTACTTC.

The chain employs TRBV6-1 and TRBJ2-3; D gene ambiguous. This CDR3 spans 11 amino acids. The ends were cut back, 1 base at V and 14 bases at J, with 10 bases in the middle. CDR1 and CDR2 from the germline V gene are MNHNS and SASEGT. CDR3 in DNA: TGTGCCAGCAGTGAAGGTTTTAGATGGTATTTT. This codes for CASSEGFRWYF.

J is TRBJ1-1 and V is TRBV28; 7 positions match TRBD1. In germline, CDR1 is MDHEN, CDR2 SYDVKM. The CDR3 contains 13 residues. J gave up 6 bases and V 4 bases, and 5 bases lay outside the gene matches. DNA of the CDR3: TGTGCCAGCAGTTCCCAGGGGGGCTCTGAAGCTTTCTTT. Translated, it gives CASSSQGGSEAFF.

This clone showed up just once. The CDR3 loop is CASSSTLAGGAYNEQFF. The CDR3 DNA reads as TGCGCCAGCAGCTCCACCCTAGCGGGCGGAGCCTACAATGAGCAGTTCTTC. The rearrangement joins TRBV5-1 to TRBJ2-1; 8 nucleotides match TRBD2. The V segment lost 3 bases and the J segment 2 bases; nucleotides outside the gene matches: 10. The length of the CDR3 is 17 residues. CDR1 and CDR2 from the germline V gene are SGHRS and YFSETQ.

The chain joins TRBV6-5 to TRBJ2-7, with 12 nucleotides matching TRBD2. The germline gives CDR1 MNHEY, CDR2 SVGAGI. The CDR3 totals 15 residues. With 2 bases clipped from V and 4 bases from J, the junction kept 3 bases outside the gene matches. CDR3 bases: TGTGCCAGCAGTTACGGGACTAGCGGGCGGTACGAGCAGTACTTC. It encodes CASSYGTSGRYEQYF.

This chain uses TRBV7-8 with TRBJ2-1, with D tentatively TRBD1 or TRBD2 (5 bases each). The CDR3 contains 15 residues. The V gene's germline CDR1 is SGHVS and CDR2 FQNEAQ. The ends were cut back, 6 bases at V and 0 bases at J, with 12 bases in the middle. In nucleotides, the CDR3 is TGTGCCAGCAGTCCCCGGGGCCTCTCCTACAATGAGCAGTTCTTC. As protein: CASSPRGLSYNEQFF.

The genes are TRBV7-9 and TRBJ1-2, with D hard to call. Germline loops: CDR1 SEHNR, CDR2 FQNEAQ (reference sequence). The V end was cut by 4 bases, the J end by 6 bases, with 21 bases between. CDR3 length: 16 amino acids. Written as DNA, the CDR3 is TGTGCCAGCAGCTCCTCCTATGGTAGGGTGGGAAATGGCTACACCTTC. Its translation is CASSSSYGRVGNGYTF.

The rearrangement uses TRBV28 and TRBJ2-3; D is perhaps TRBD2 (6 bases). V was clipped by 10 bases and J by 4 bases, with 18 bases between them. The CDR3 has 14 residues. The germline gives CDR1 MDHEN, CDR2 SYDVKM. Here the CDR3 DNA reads TGTGCCATAGGTGGACTAAGAGGCCCAGATACGCAGTATTTT. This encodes CAIGGLRGPDTQYF.

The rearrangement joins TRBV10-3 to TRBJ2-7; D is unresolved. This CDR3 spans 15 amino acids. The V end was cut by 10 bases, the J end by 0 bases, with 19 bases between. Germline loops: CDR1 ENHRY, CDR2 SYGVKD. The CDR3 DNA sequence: TGTGCCAGCACCCCCGGACCGCCGAGCTCCTACGAGCAGTACTTC. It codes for CASTPGPPSSYEQYF.

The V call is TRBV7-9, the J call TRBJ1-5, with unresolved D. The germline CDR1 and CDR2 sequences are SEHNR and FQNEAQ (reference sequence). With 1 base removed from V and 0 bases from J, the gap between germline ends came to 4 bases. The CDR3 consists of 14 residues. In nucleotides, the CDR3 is TGTGCCAGCAGCTTAGGGTTTAGCAATCAGCCCCAGCATTTT. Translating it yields CASSLGFSNQPQHF.